This T cell receptor (beta chain) emerged from a study of blood T cell repertoires in COVID-19. For the study at large: Researchers got acute and convalescent COVID-19 samples from the United States, Italy and Spain.

This CDR3 region has 13 residues. The germline CDR1 and CDR2 sequences are SGHTA and FQGNSA. Trimming shortened V by 6 bases and J by 4 bases, and 10 bases separated the two germline ends. In the authors' methods: Quantification of nucleated cells was approximated via reference gene primer amplification. The repertoire was sequenced with immunoSEQ multiplex PCR; TCRdb's copy has only in-frame clones and lacks some. That table is the source of V, J and clone size, and D and trimming were worked out from the DNA. The sample shows about 390,000 clones, about 87% of them seen only once. Seattle researchers signed up patients amid active infection and tracked them longitudinally.

The chain is built from TRBV7-2 and TRBJ1-5; tentative D call: TRBD1 (6 bases). Sequenced material: peripheral blood. The TCR originated in a woman in her sixties with COVID-19, enrolled during active disease. The CDR3 coding sequence is TGTGCCAGCAGTCAACAGGGAAATCAGCCCCAGCATTTT. Its protein product is CASSQQGNQPQHF.